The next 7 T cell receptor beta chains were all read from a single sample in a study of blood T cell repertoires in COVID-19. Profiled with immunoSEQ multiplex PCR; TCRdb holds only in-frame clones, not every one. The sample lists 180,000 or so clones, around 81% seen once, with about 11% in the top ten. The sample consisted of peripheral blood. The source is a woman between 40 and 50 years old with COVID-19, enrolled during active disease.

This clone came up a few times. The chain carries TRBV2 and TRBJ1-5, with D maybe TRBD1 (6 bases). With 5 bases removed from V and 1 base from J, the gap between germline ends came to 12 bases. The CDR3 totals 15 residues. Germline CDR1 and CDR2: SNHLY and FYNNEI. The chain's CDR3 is CASSQDRMSNQPQHF. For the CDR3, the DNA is TGTGCCAGCAGTCAAGACAGGATGAGCAATCAGCCCCAGCATTTT.

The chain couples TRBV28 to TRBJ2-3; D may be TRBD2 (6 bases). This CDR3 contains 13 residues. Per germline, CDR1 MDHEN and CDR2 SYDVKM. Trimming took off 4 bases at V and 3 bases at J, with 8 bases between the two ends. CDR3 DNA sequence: TGTGCCAGCAGTTCCGGGAGTACAGATACGCAGTATTTT. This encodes CASSSGSTDTQYF. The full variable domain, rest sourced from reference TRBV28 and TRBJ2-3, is DVKVTQSSRYLVKRTGEKVFLECVQDMDHENMFWYRQDPGLGLRLIYFSYDVKMKEKGDIPEGYSVSREKKERFSLILESASTNQTSMYLCASSSGSTDTQYFGPGTRLTVL.

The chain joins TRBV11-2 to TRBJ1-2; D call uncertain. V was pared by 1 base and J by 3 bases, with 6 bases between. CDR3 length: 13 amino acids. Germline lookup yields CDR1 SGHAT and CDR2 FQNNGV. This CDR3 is CASSLGQDYGYTF. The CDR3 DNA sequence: TGTGCCAGCAGCTTAGGCCAGGACTATGGCTACACCTTC.

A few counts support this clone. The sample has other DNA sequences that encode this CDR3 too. The chain's CDR3 is CASSLTRAQYF. The CDR3 DNA reads as TGTGCCAGCAGTTTAACGAGGGCGCAGTATTTT. The V call is TRBV12-3 or TRBV12-4, the J call TRBJ2-3, with a weak D call TRBD2 (5 bases). Deletions cut 2 bases from V and 10 bases from J, with 7 bases between. The CDR3 is made up of 11 amino acids.

The CDR3 coding sequence is TGTGCCATCAGTGCCGGGACTAGCGGGAGCGATGAGCAGTTCTTC. Protein product: CAISAGTSGSDEQFF. The V call is TRBV10-3, the J call TRBJ2-1, with 14 positions matching TRBD2. The V gene's germline CDR1 is ENHRY and CDR2 SYGVKD. The CDR3 totals 15 residues. J was trimmed by 8 bases and V by 4 bases; bases with no gene match: 4.

The CDR3 DNA sequence: TGTGCCAGCAGCTTGGTCGGGAGAGACACCGGGGAGCTGTTTTTT. Protein: CASSLVGRDTGELFF. This chain links TRBV5-6 with TRBJ2-2; D perhaps matches TRBD2 (6 bases). The germline V and J ends were trimmed by 0 bases and 3 bases, with 9 bases remaining between them. CDR3 size: 15 residues. The germline V gene encodes CDR1 SGHDT and CDR2 YYEEEE.

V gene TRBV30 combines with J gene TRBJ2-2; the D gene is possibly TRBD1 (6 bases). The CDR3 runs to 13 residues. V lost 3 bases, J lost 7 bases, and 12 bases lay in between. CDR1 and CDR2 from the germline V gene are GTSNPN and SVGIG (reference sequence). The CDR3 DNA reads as TGTGCCTGGAGCGGGCAGGGGTACGGGGAGCTGTTTTTT. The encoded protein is CAWSGQGYGELFF.